Following are 18 T cell receptor beta chains from one sample sequenced in a study of T cells in Graves' hyperthyroidism and ophthalmopathy (dated by TCRdb to the late 2010s). Libraries were built with multiplex PCR. Sequencer: Illumina HiSeq 2000. The TCR beta CDR3 regions were amplified from RNA transcripts. A first-round RT-PCR of the TCR CDR3 used the HTBI primer set with the Qiagen OneStep RT-PCR kit. TCRdb itself trimmed the public reads at Q25 with fastp, ran MiXCR and retained productive beta chains. Merged by CDR3 protein, the rows form single entries marked with the most common genes and DNA. Counted in this sample were 480,000 or so distinct CDR3 sequences; around 43% of them appeared once. The ten largest account for 35% to 50% of the sample. What was sequenced was peripheral blood or thyroid tissue (not recorded which). The receptors were sampled from an adult woman with Graves' disease, either hyperthyroidism or ophthalmopathy (not recorded which).

The count of this clonotype is one. The rearrangement joins TRBV19 to TRBJ1-2; perhaps TRBD1 as D (5 bases). CDR1 LNHDA and CDR2 SQIVND come from the germline V gene (reference sequence). The V and J ends lost 7 bases and 4 bases respectively, with 13 bases between them. CDR3 length: 13 amino acids. CDR3 coding DNA: TGTGCCAGTACCAATCGGGGGGTCTATGGCTACACCTTC. The encoded protein is CASTNRGVYGYTF.

CDR3 bases: TGCGCCAGCAGTGTGGGGACGGAGAACACTGAAGCTTTCTTT. As protein: CASSVGTENTEAFF. The V call is TRBV10-2, the J call TRBJ1-1; a possible D gene is TRBD1 (5 bases). The ends were cut back, 4 bases at V and 1 base at J, with 10 bases in the middle. The CDR3 consists of 14 residues. Germline loops: CDR1 WSHSY, CDR2 SAAADI.

This sequence joins TRBV2 and TRBJ2-2, with 11 bases lining up with TRBD2. Germline V gene data show CDR1 as SNHLY and CDR2 as FYNNEI. CDR3 size: 19 residues. V shed 3 bases and J 7 bases; nucleotides not matched to a gene: 16. CDR3 DNA: TGTGCCAGCAGTGATCCCAGACTAGCGGGACAGTTAACCGGCGGGGAGCTGTTTTTT. This translates into CASSDPRLAGQLTGGELFF.

With respect to this clonotype: This could be a read error, since a much larger clone is one nucleotide away. V gene TRBV6-1 combines with J gene TRBJ2-7, with 9 bases that match TRBD2. In germline, CDR1 is MNHNS, CDR2 SASEGT. CDR3 size: 12 residues. Here the CDR3 DNA reads TGTGCCAGCCGTGAGGGACTAGCAGGACAGTACTTC. It translates to CASREGLAGQYF.

J is TRBJ1-2 and V is TRBV2; no clear D gene. V lost 5 bases to trimming and J lost 7 bases, with 11 bases between them. Germline V gene sequence: CDR1 SNHLY, CDR2 FYNNEI. This CDR3 is built from 12 residues. DNA of the CDR3: TGTGCCAGCAGTTACAGCCGCTCTGGCTACACCTTC. It yields the protein CASSYSRSGYTF.

Written as DNA, the CDR3 is TGTGCCAGCAGCGCGCAGGGTTCACCCCTCCACTTT. Translated: CASSAQGSPLHF. The chain recombines TRBV9 with TRBJ1-6; the D gene is possibly TRBD1 (5 bases). Germline CDR1 SGDLS, CDR2 YYNGEE. The CDR3 spans 12 residues. Trimming left V 3 bases short and J 9 bases short, with 7 bases between.

This clonotype was counted ten times or more. The chain recombines TRBV11-2 with TRBJ2-5; a weak D match, TRBD2 (6 bases). The CDR3 has 14 residues. Deletions cut 5 bases from V and 5 bases from J, with 15 bases between. Germline CDR1 SGHAT, CDR2 FQNNGV. For the CDR3, the DNA is TGTGCCAGCAGCCATAACCCAGGGAGGGAGACCCAGTACTTC. As protein: CASSHNPGRETQYF.

DNA for the CDR3: TGTGCCAGCAGGCACCCAACAGGGGGAGGTTCACCCCTCCACTTT. Amino acids: CASRHPTGGGSPLHF. The V call is TRBV7-8, the J call TRBJ1-6; TRBD1 matches 8 bases. Germline V gene sequence: CDR1 SGHVS, CDR2 FQNEAQ. This CDR3 spans 15 amino acids. The V gene end was trimmed by 6 bases and the J gene end by 9 bases; junction bases not matched to a gene: 10.

The chain links TRBV9 to TRBJ2-6; 9 positions agree with TRBD1. Per the germline V gene, CDR1 is SGDLS and CDR2 is YYNGEE. The CDR3 sequence is 17 residues long. V was pared by 0 bases and J by 1 base, with 2 bases of the junction left unmatched. The CDR3 spells CASSVGQGGSGANVLTF. The CDR3 DNA reads TGTGCCAGCAGCGTAGGACAGGGGGGTTCTGGGGCCAACGTCCTGACTTTC.

There are a few counts of this clonotype. The chain recombines TRBV19 with TRBJ2-7; 10 nucleotides align to TRBD1. V dropped 4 bases and J dropped 3; count of bases not matched to a gene: 9. Germline values: CDR1 LNHDA, CDR2 SQIVND (reference sequence). This CDR3 is built from 16 residues. The CDR3 bases are TGTGCCAGTAGTAACGTCCGTCGGGACAGGGGCTACGAGCAGTACTTC. It specifies CASSNVRRDRGYEQYF.

This chain joins TRBV10-3 and TRBJ1-1; 7 bases agree with TRBD1. CDR3 size: 13 residues. V dropped 4 bases and J dropped 5; count of bases not matched to a gene: 4. Germline CDR1 ENHRY, CDR2 SYGVKD. This CDR3 reads CAISVQGRTEAFF. Written as DNA, the CDR3 is TGTGCCATCAGTGTACAGGGGCGAACTGAAGCTTTCTTT.

The chain couples TRBV19 to TRBJ1-2; TRBD1 agrees at 11 bases. Looked up from germline, CDR1 is LNHDA and CDR2 is SQIVND (reference sequence). V lost 6 bases to trimming and J lost 7 bases; unmatched junction nucleotides: 10. This CDR3 spans 15 amino acids. This CDR3 is CASSDRDRGMSGYTF. DNA for the CDR3: TGTGCCAGTAGCGACCGGGACAGGGGGATGAGTGGCTACACCTTC.

Remarks on this clonotype: Given a much more abundant clone one base away, this may be a read error. This sequence joins TRBV20-1 and TRBJ2-2; 7 nucleotides align to TRBD2. The CDR3 loop spans 14 amino acids. The germline CDR1 and CDR2 sequences are DFQATT and SNEGSKA (reference sequence). CDR3 bases: TGCAGTGCTAGAGTTGACGGGAGGACCGGGGAGCTGCTTTTT. As protein: CSARVDGRTGELLF.

As concerns this clonotype: The junction differs from germline at one of its ends, possibly a read error. The rearrangement uses TRBV11-2 and TRBJ2-5; no definite D call. The V gene's germline CDR1 is SGHAT and CDR2 FQNNGV. The CDR3 runs to 8 residues. The CDR3 reads CASSPQVF. CDR3 DNA: TGTGCCAGCAGCCCCCAGGTTTTC.

Details on this clonotype: A much larger clone differs by one base, so this may be a read error. V gene TRBV6-1 combines with J gene TRBJ1-5, with D unclear. Trimming stripped 9 bases from V and 7 bases from J, with 16 bases between. In germline, CDR1 is MNHNS, CDR2 SASEGT. The CDR3 consists of 13 residues. The CDR3 DNA reads as TGTGCCAGTGCCGCAATGCTGAGGCAGCCCCAGCATTTT. It encodes CASAAMLRQPQHF.

V gene TRBV10-3 combines with J gene TRBJ2-5, with D perhaps matching TRBD1 (6 bases). The CDR3 extends over 15 amino acids. CDR1 is ENHRY and CDR2 is SYGVKD in the germline V gene. Trimming shortened V by 4 bases and J by 4 bases, and 16 bases separated the two germline ends. The CDR3 coding sequence is TGTGCCATCAGTGTGCAGGGGAGCGGCTCAGAGACCCAGTACTTC. This codes for CAISVQGSGSETQYF.

About this clonotype itself: A much larger clone differs from this one at a single base, so this may be a read error. The chain has TRBV2 and TRBJ1-5; D unresolved. Germline lookup yields CDR1 SNHLY and CDR2 FYNNEI. This CDR3 region has 12 residues. The CDR3 DNA reads as TGTGCCAGCAATCGGATCAATCAGCCCCGGCATTTT. Translation gives CASNRINQPRHF.

V gene TRBV28 combines with J gene TRBJ1-4; D perhaps matches TRBD1 (6 bases). Trimming took 8 bases from V and 10 from J, leaving 20 bases between them. Germline V gene lookup returns CDR1 MDHEN and CDR2 SYDVKM. The CDR3 extends over 14 amino acids. Here the CDR3 reads CASLEGGGSGKLFF. In DNA, the CDR3 is TGTGCCAGCCTCGAAGGGGGGGGGTCTGGAAAACTGTTTTTT.